This T cell receptor (beta chain) was captured in a study of blood T cell repertoires in COVID-19 (dated by TCRdb to 2019 to 2021). As for the study more broadly: Samples covering the acute and convalescent phases of COVID-19 were provided by collaborators in the United States, Italy and Spain. The material from the prospective study consisted of cDNA or gDNA derived from T cells, B-cell-depleted T cells, or PBMCs. Deeply sampled blood TCRbeta repertoires from subjects exposed to, actively infected with, or recovered from COVID-19 were included in the dataset. A freely available public database, intended as a resource for researchers studying the immune response to SARS-CoV-2, is where the repertoires were released. The samples were drawn from the first 160 participants of the ongoing ImmuneRACE study and from 1,254 subjects provided by 6 global collaborators. Nearly every sample came with metadata listing a de-identified subject ID, COVID-19 status, age in years and sex. Where available, HLA class I and class II types were taken from metadata supplied by the sample provider and were not determined by assay-based typing. Paper-wide results and their limitations: The quantity of clinical and demographic metadata differed by source and by participant and was supplied without curation.

TCRbeta CDR3 regions were amplified from genomic DNA by means of the immunoSEQ Assay, a bias-controlled multiplex PCR. Per the authors' processing: Within the assay, amplification of reference gene primers was used to estimate how many nucleated cells each sample contained. Sequence reads were collapsed and filtered to measure the absolute abundance of every unique TCRbeta CDR3 rearrangement. For each sample, productive Simpson clonality was calculated by taking the square root of Simpson's diversity index across productive rearrangements. TCRdb re-hosts the immuneACCESS table, in-frame sequences only. Its copies lack some clones; in the studies checked, an unresolved V gene accounts for under half of them, and the cause for the rest is not known. For V, J and clone size, that table is used; D and trimming come from the DNA. The sample table contains around 200,000 clones; only one count was recorded for approximately 90% of them. 4.5% to 7.5% of the sample lies in the top ten.

Each collaborating institution followed its own protocols to collect whole blood in K2EDTA tubes. Collaborator samples were shipped for TCRbeta analysis as frozen whole blood, isolated PBMCs, or DNA extracted from either sample type. Notes on this clone: Its antigen is not yet known. No base-level quality is on record; no much larger clone is a single base apart.

The CDR3 starts with the cysteine, ends with the phenylalanine, and has 15 residues. The read is trimmed to its CDR3 DNA, 45 bases read in frame from base 1. V and J are truncated by 1 base and 7 bases respectively, leaving an intervening sequence of 14 bases. CDR1 LGHDT and CDR2 YNNKEL are derived from the germline V gene (reference sequence). The origin of this receptor is an older man with acute or convalescent COVID-19. The sequence links TRBV3-1 (or the pseudogene TRBV3-2) to TRBJ1-5; TRBD1 is a possible D gene, resting on 6 matching bases. Sample: peripheral blood. In nucleotides, the sequence is TGTGCCAGCAGCCAAGGCGGCAGGGGAGAGCAGCCCCAGCATTTT. It is translated as CASSQGGRGEQPQHF.